The present entry profiles one TCR beta chain with its context. Its specificity is not known. The sample is drawn from a study of CD8+ T cells in alopecia areata. Findings and caveats of the study: Lesional scalp displayed greater clonality than normal scalp, most notably in alopecia totalis/universalis.

Treatment defined: oral pan-JAK inhibitor, 5-10 mg twice daily. RNA, once extracted, was reverse transcribed into cDNA for use as the sequencing template. Repertoires were generated with immunoSEQ multiplex PCR, while TCRdb's copy carries only in-frame clones and drops some. The sample lists fewer than 250,000 clones; 60% to 70% were seen once. The clonotype originates from a human donor with alopecia areata. The material sequenced was CD4+ T cells sorted from blood, taken at week 4, from a patient treated with tofacitinib.

CDR3 loop: CASSYETNTGELFF. The CDR3 DNA reads as TGTGCCAGCAGCTATGAAACGAACACCGGGGAGCTGTTTTTT. This chain uses TRBV7-3 with TRBJ2-2; D is undetermined. V was clipped by 4 bases and J by 0 bases, with 6 bases between them. CDR1 and CDR2 from the germline V gene are SGHTA and FQGTGA. The CDR3 is made up of 14 amino acids.